Shown below are 27 T cell receptor beta chains from a single sample sequenced in a study of Ad26.COV2.S vaccination and SARS-CoV-2 variants. Profiling relied on immunoSEQ multiplex PCR, and the TCRdb table lists in-frame clones only, not all of them. Here the sample spans approximately 300,000 clones, about 82% being singletons. As to treatment: around 19 received Ad26.COV2.S at low or high dose, single or two shots; about 5 received placebo; per-sample allocation not given. Following the first vaccine or placebo injection, samples were taken on day 63. The input for sequencing was peripheral blood, taken in a trial of Ad26.COV2.S vaccine versus placebo. The receptors shown here come from a person aged 18-60 years who received the Ad26.COV2.S COVID-19 vaccine or a placebo.

This clone showed up just once. This rearrangement joins TRBV6-5 to TRBJ1-1; 7 positions match TRBD1. V lost 0 bases, J lost 5 bases, and 6 bases stayed unmatched. Germline V gene lookup returns CDR1 MNHEY and CDR2 SVGAGI. The CDR3 is 15 amino acids. The CDR3 region is CASSYSRGLETEAFF. As DNA, the CDR3 is TGTGCCAGCAGTTACTCGAGGGGGCTGGAGACTGAAGCTTTCTTT.

This CDR3 is CASSFNRGGLNNEQFF. CDR3 bases: TGTGCCAGCAGCTTTAATAGGGGGGGCCTCAACAATGAGCAGTTCTTC. The chain combines TRBV9 with TRBJ2-1; maybe TRBD2 (7 bases). This CDR3 has 16 amino acids. The V and J ends lost 4 bases and 5 bases respectively, with 19 bases between them. Germline V gene lookup returns CDR1 SGDLS and CDR2 YYNGEE. The full variable domain, with the rest looked up from reference TRBV9 and TRBJ2-1, is DSGVTQTPKHLITATGQRVTLRCSPRSGDLSVYWYQQSLDQGLQFLIQYYNGEERAKGNILERFSAQQFPDLHSELNLSSLELGDSALYFCASSFNRGGLNNEQFFGPGTRLTVL.

The CDR3: CASSRNTGGSGYTF. Here the CDR3 DNA reads TGTGCCAGCAGCCGCAATACAGGGGGTTCGGGCTACACCTTC. The rearrangement links TRBV7-9 to TRBJ1-2; 8 nucleotides align to TRBD1. Trimming cost V 5 bases and J 8 bases; bases outside gene matches: 10. Per the germline V gene, CDR1 is SEHNR and CDR2 is FQNEAQ (reference sequence). This CDR3 spans 14 amino acids.

The V gene is TRBV5-1, the J gene TRBJ1-1, with D maybe TRBD1 (6 bases). Germline CDR1 is SGHRS and CDR2 is YFSETQ. CDR3 size: 15 residues. V shed 1 base and J shed 4 bases, with 14 bases lying between them. The CDR3 DNA follows: TGCGCCAGCAGCTTGACCGGGACACCTTCCACTGAAGCTTTCTTT. It specifies CASSLTGTPSTEAFF.

The genes are TRBV7-9 and TRBJ1-4; D is perhaps TRBD1 (5 bases). The CDR3 consists of 16 residues. CDR1 is SEHNR, CDR2 FQNEAQ, per germline (reference sequence). Trimming cost V 2 bases and J 8 bases, with 18 bases left between them. The CDR3 reads CASSLPRGGMGEKLFF. CDR3 nucleotide sequence: TGTGCCAGCAGCTTACCCCGGGGCGGGATGGGCGAAAAACTGTTTTTT.

This rearrangement joins TRBV9 to TRBJ2-2, with D tentatively TRBD2 (6 bases). CDR3 size: 16 residues. With 4 bases removed from V and 4 bases from J, the gap between germline ends came to 17 bases. CDR1 is SGDLS and CDR2 is YYNGEE in the germline V gene. DNA for the CDR3: TGTGCCAGCAGCAGGGACTCCTTACTCGCCACCGGGGAGCTGTTTTTT. This translates into CASSRDSLLATGELFF.

The chain carries TRBV6-2 or TRBV6-3 and TRBJ1-6; D remains ambiguous. Per the germline V gene, CDR1 is MNHEY and CDR2 is SVGEGT. V was cut by 4 bases and J by 9 bases, with 13 bases left in between. The CDR3 is made up of 14 amino acids. The CDR3 nucleotides read TGTGCCAGCAGTTTGGCAGCAAGAAGTTCACCCCTCCACTTT. This sequence encodes CASSLAARSSPLHF.

The chain carries TRBV7-9 and TRBJ1-2; 9 bases align to TRBD1. The V segment lost 5 bases and the J segment 2 bases; nucleotides outside the gene matches: 6. CDR1 is SEHNR and CDR2 is FQNEAQ in the germline V gene (reference sequence). There are 15 residues in the CDR3. The CDR3: CASSPGQGHNYGYTF. The CDR3 nucleotides are TGTGCCAGCAGCCCGGGACAGGGACACAACTATGGCTACACCTTC.

In the case of this clone: Its ends do not fully match the called genes, so a read error is possible. This chain connects TRBV9 to TRBJ1-2; TRBD1 agrees at 7 bases. The CDR3 totals 13 residues. Germline CDR1 reads SGDLS; CDR2 reads YYNGEE. Here the CDR3 DNA reads TGTGCCAGCAGCGGCACCGGGACAGCCCTCACCGCCTTC. This gives the protein CASSGTGTALTAF.

The J gene is TRBJ1-1, the V gene TRBV27; D unclear. Between the trimmed V and J ends, which lost 7 bases and 0 bases, there was a span of 9 bases. This CDR3 comprises 13 residues. CDR1 is MNHEY and CDR2 is SMNVEV in the germline V gene (reference sequence). The CDR3 DNA reads TGTGCCAGCAAACCCGGGCTGAACACTGAAGCTTTCTTT. It yields the protein CASKPGLNTEAFF.

The chain carries TRBV4-2 and TRBJ2-7; the D gene is possibly TRBD1 (7 bases). V lost 0 bases to trimming and J lost 3 bases, with 15 bases between them. This CDR3 has 16 residues. The germline CDR1 and CDR2 sequences are LGHNA and YNFKEQ. The CDR3 region has the DNA TGTGCCAGCAGCCAAGAAGGGTCAGGGGGGTTCTACGAGCAGTACTTC. This encodes CASSQEGSGGFYEQYF.

The chain combines TRBV19 with TRBJ1-5, with 10 bases lining up with TRBD1. V gave up 7 bases and J gave up 7 bases; unmatched junction bases: 13. The CDR3 sequence is 16 residues long. Germline V gene lookup returns CDR1 LNHDA and CDR2 SQIVND (reference sequence). In nucleotides, the CDR3 is TGTGCCAGTAAAGGACAGGGACAGGGGTCGGGACAGCCCCAGCATTTT. Protein product: CASKGQGQGSGQPQHF.

The chain carries TRBV4-2 and TRBJ2-7; the D is unclear. The CDR3 length is 13 residues. Between the trimmed V and J ends, which lost 1 base and 5 bases, there was a span of 9 bases. Germline CDR1 is LGHNA and CDR2 is YNFKEQ. This CDR3 reads CASSQGSRHEQYF. Written as DNA, the CDR3 is TGTGCCAGCAGCCAAGGATCTCGACACGAGCAGTACTTC.

This chain links TRBV7-3 with TRBJ1-1; D remains ambiguous. Trimming stripped 2 bases from V and 2 bases from J, with 9 bases between. Per the germline V gene, CDR1 is SGHTA and CDR2 is FQGTGA. The CDR3 covers 14 residues. This chain's CDR3 is CASSLGGTNTEAFF. The DNA for the CDR3 is TGTGCCAGCAGCTTAGGAGGTACCAACACTGAAGCTTTCTTT.

The rearrangement joins TRBV6-5 to TRBJ1-5; TRBD1 aligns across 7 bases. The CDR3 sequence is 16 residues long. The germline V gene encodes CDR1 MNHEY and CDR2 SVGAGI. J was trimmed by 3 bases and V by 4 bases; bases with no gene match: 9. The CDR3 here is CASSFSKGQPNQPQHF. CDR3 nucleotides: TGTGCCAGCAGTTTTAGTAAGGGACAGCCCAATCAGCCCCAGCATTTT.

This chain uses TRBV7-3 with TRBJ2-5, with 9 positions matching TRBD2. This CDR3 spans 17 amino acids. V was pared by 2 bases and J by 2 bases, with 9 bases of the junction left unmatched. Germline values: CDR1 SGHTA, CDR2 FQGTGA. CDR3 sequence (DNA): TGTGCCAGCAGCTTAGACGGTCCTAGCGGGATACAAGAGACCCAGTACTTC. Protein product: CASSLDGPSGIQETQYF.

The chain couples TRBV7-8 to TRBJ1-3; D might be TRBD1 (6 bases). CDR1 is SGHVS, CDR2 FQNEAQ, per germline. V lost 3 bases, J lost 4 bases, and 13 bases lay in between. CDR3 size: 15 residues. The CDR3 is CASSFAGQPGNTIYF. Here the CDR3 DNA reads TGTGCCAGCAGCTTCGCAGGACAGCCAGGAAACACCATATATTTT.

The CDR3 sequence: CASSPGLLAQYF. CDR3 nucleotide sequence: TGTGCCAGCAGCCCAGGCCTGTTGGCCCAGTACTTC. The genes are TRBV6-2 or TRBV6-3 and TRBJ2-5; D call uncertain. The CDR3 runs to 12 residues. Germline V gene data show CDR1 as MNHEY and CDR2 as SVGEGT. V dropped 6 bases and J dropped 9 bases, with 14 bases sitting between them.

This clone came up once. The CDR3 region is CAISDTQQETQYF. CDR3 nucleotide sequence: TGTGCCATCAGTGACACCCAGCAAGAGACCCAGTACTTC. This chain links TRBV10-3 with TRBJ2-5; no definite D call. This CDR3 contains 13 residues. Germline lookup yields CDR1 ENHRY and CDR2 SYGVKD. V lost 3 bases and J lost 2, with 7 bases in between.

The chain joins TRBV5-1 to TRBJ2-6, with 9 positions matching TRBD1. Germline CDR1 reads SGHRS; CDR2 reads YFSETQ. This CDR3 region has 18 residues. V gave up 4 bases and J gave up 0 bases; unmatched junction bases: 8. CDR3 sequence (DNA): TGCGCCAGCAGCCCCTCCGGGACAGGGAACTCTGGGGCCAACGTCCTGACTTTC. Translating it yields CASSPSGTGNSGANVLTF.

V is TRBV14 and J is TRBJ1-1; D uncertain. This CDR3 comprises 13 residues. Trimming removed 1 base at V and 0 bases at J, with 3 bases between. Germline CDR1 SGHDN, CDR2 FVKESK. The CDR3 sequence: CASSQAMNTEAFF. The DNA for the CDR3 is TGTGCCAGCAGCCAAGCAATGAACACTGAAGCTTTCTTT.

This clone occurred a few times. The J gene is TRBJ1-5, the V gene TRBV19, with D possibly being TRBD1 (6 bases). This CDR3 is 13 amino acids long. Germline CDR1 LNHDA, CDR2 SQIVND (reference sequence). The V end was cut by 4 bases, the J end by 6 bases, with 10 bases between. This CDR3 is CASSNRVVQPQHF. The CDR3 DNA reads as TGTGCCAGTAGTAACAGGGTCGTTCAGCCCCAGCATTTT.

The V and J genes are TRBV7-3 and TRBJ2-3; D may be TRBD2 (5 bases). The V end lost 1 base, the J end lost 6 bases, and 8 bases lay between the germline ends. The CDR3 spans 13 residues. Looked up from germline, CDR1 is SGHTA and CDR2 is FQGTGA. CDR3 amino acids: CASSLSTGDTQYF. DNA of the CDR3: TGTGCCAGCAGCTTAAGTACGGGGGATACGCAGTATTTT.

V is TRBV19 and J is TRBJ2-4; weak D call: TRBD1 (5 bases). From germline, CDR1 is LNHDA and CDR2 SQIVND (reference sequence). The V gene lost 3 bases and the J gene lost 0 bases, with 12 bases spanning the gap. CDR3 length: 16 residues. In nucleotides, the CDR3 is TGTGCCAGTAGTATGGTGGACAAATTAGCCAAAAACATTCAGTACTTC. Translating gives CASSMVDKLAKNIQYF.

The V and J genes are TRBV19 and TRBJ2-3; D ambiguous. The CDR3 totals 12 residues. CDR1 is LNHDA, CDR2 SQIVND, per germline (reference sequence). The V and J ends lost 5 bases and 5 bases respectively, with 8 bases between them. The CDR3 sequence: CASSPRGDTQYF. The CDR3 bases are TGTGCCAGTAGTCCGCGAGGAGATACGCAGTATTTT.

The chain recombines TRBV9 with TRBJ1-4; no definite D call. V was pared by 4 bases and J by 0 bases, with 7 bases between. Per the germline V gene, CDR1 is SGDLS and CDR2 is YYNGEE. The CDR3 is made up of 14 amino acids. The CDR3 region has the DNA TGTGCCAGCAGCCAACCTTCAACTAATGAAAAACTGTTTTTT. Its protein is CASSQPSTNEKLFF.

V and J are TRBV7-2 and TRBJ2-5; the match to TRBD2 covers 8 bases. The ends lost 3 bases at V and 4 bases at J; junction bases unmatched: 7. CDR1 is SGHTA and CDR2 is FQGNSA in the germline V gene. The CDR3 runs to 15 residues. The CDR3 loop reads CASSLEAGAGETQYF. The CDR3 DNA follows: TGTGCCAGCAGCTTGGAAGCGGGGGCGGGAGAGACCCAGTACTTC.